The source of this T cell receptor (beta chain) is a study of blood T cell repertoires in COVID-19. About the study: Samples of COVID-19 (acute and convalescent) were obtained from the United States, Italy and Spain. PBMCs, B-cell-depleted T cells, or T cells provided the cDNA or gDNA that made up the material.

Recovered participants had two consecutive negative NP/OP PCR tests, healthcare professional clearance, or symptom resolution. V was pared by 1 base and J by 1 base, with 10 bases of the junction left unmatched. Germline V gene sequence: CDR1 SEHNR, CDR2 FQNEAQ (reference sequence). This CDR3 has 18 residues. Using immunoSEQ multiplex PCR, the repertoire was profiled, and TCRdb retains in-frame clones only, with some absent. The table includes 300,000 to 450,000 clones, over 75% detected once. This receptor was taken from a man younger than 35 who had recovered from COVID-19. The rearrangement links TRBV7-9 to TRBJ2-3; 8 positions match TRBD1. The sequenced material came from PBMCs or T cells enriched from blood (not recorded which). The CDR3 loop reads CASSLGTGGIRGTDTQYF. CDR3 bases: TGTGCCAGCAGCTTAGGAACAGGGGGTATTCGGGGCACAGATACGCAGTATTTT. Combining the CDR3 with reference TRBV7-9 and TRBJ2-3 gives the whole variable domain DTGVSQNPRHKITKRGQNVTFRCDPISEHNRLYWYRQTLGQGPEFLTYFQNEAQLEKSRLLSDRFSAERPKGSFSTLEIQRTEQGDSAMYLCASSLGTGGIRGTDTQYFGPGTRLTVL.